The 8 T cell receptor beta chains listed next were all sequenced from one sample in a study of cytomegalovirus exposure and HLA in healthy donors. PCR was performed using 60 Vbeta and 13 Jbeta primers. Using immunoSEQ multiplex PCR, the repertoire was profiled, and TCRdb retains in-frame clones only, with some absent. In the table there are about 150,000 clones, 84% of which are singletons. The material sequenced was PBMCs. The receptors were gathered from a girl aged 10-17 years in good health and CMV-seropositive.

J is TRBJ1-2 and V is TRBV29-1; D remains ambiguous. With 3 bases removed from V and 1 base from J, the gap between germline ends came to 9 bases. The CDR3 spans 13 residues. Germline V CDR1 and CDR2: SQVTM, ANQGSEA. CDR3 protein: CSVEHSLNYGYTF. CDR3 sequence (DNA): TGCAGCGTTGAGCACAGCCTTAACTATGGCTACACCTTC.

The rearrangement uses TRBV5-8 and TRBJ2-2; D perhaps matches TRBD1 (6 bases). This CDR3 has 15 residues. The V end lost 1 base, the J end lost 3 bases, and 10 bases lay between the germline ends. From germline, CDR1 is SGHTS and CDR2 YDEGEE. In DNA, the CDR3 is TGTGCCAGCAGCTTGCTACAGGGCTACACCGGGGAGCTGTTTTTT. Amino acids: CASSLLQGYTGELFF.

V and J are TRBV30 and TRBJ2-5, with 13 bases matching TRBD2. Germline V gene sequence: CDR1 GTSNPN, CDR2 SVGIG (reference sequence). The CDR3 totals 15 residues. V lost 2 bases and J lost 2; bases outside the gene matches: 2. DNA for the CDR3: TGTGCCTGGAGTTCGGGACTAGCGGGGCAAGAGACCCAGTACTTC. Encoded protein: CAWSSGLAGQETQYF. Together with reference TRBV30 and TRBJ2-5, the CDR3 gives the full variable domain: SQTIHQWPATLVQPVGSPLSLECTVEGTSNPNLYWYRQAAGRGLQLLFYSVGIGQISSEVPQNLSASRPQDRQFILSSKKLLLSDSGFYLCAWSSGLAGQETQYFGPGTRLLVL.

The chain links TRBV7-9 to TRBJ2-1; D possibly corresponds to TRBD1 (5 bases). Germline loops: CDR1 SEHNR, CDR2 FQNEAQ (reference sequence). CDR3 length: 15 amino acids. Trimming cost V 0 bases and J 4 bases, with 10 bases left between them. CDR3 sequence: CASSLAGQGYNEQFF. The CDR3 DNA reads TGTGCCAGCAGCTTAGCGGGCCAGGGATACAATGAGCAGTTCTTC.

V gene TRBV30 combines with J gene TRBJ1-3; the D gene is possibly TRBD1 (5 bases). Trimming stripped 4 bases from V and 4 bases from J, with 11 bases between. From germline, CDR1 is GTSNPN and CDR2 SVGIG (reference sequence). The CDR3 consists of 13 residues. The CDR3 protein is CAWTGYTGNTIYF. The DNA of the CDR3 is TGTGCCTGGACAGGGTATACGGGAAACACCATATATTTT. Full variable domain (outside the CDR3, taken from reference TRBV30 and TRBJ1-3): SQTIHQWPATLVQPVGSPLSLECTVEGTSNPNLYWYRQAAGRGLQLLFYSVGIGQISSEVPQNLSASRPQDRQFILSSKKLLLSDSGFYLCAWTGYTGNTIYFGEGSWLTVV.

This rearrangement joins TRBV27 to TRBJ2-5; a weak D match, TRBD2 (7 bases). The last part of the DNA fits TRBJ2-7 better; the J call may be wrong. Per germline, CDR1 MNHEY and CDR2 SMNVEV (reference sequence). The CDR3 has 15 residues. The CDR3 DNA follows: TGTGCCAGCAGTTTAGCCGAGGGGGGGCCCTACGAGCAGTACTTC. The encoded protein is CASSLAEGGPYEQYF.

The chain combines TRBV5-1 with TRBJ1-6; weak D call: TRBD1 (5 bases). V was clipped by 4 bases and J by 7 bases, with 15 bases between them. Germline CDR1 and CDR2: SGHRS and YFSETQ. This CDR3 is built from 15 residues. The CDR3 nucleotides read TGCGCCAGCAGCCTGATGGACGGGGGAAATTCACCCCTCCACTTT. Amino acids: CASSLMDGGNSPLHF.

The J gene is TRBJ1-2, the V gene TRBV7-9, with a tentative D call TRBD1 (5 bases). The ends were cut back, 3 bases at V and 4 bases at J, with 9 bases in the middle. The CDR3 is made up of 13 amino acids. CDR1 and CDR2 from the germline V gene are SEHNR and FQNEAQ (reference sequence). In DNA, the CDR3 is TGTGCCAGCAGCTTCAACAGGCTCTATGGCTACACCTTC. The encoded protein is CASSFNRLYGYTF.